What follows are 32 T cell receptor beta chains derived from one specimen sequenced in a study of cytomegalovirus exposure and HLA in healthy donors. PCR was performed using 60 Vbeta and 13 Jbeta primers. The assay was immunoSEQ multiplex PCR, and TCRdb's table has in-frame clones only and misses some. This table holds 160,000 or so clones, approximately 80% found once. Sequencing was carried out using PBMCs. Every receptor here comes from a male donor in good health and CMV-seropositive.

The chain recombines TRBV11-1 with TRBJ2-3; 11 bases match TRBD2. This CDR3 has 17 amino acids. The germline CDR1 and CDR2 sequences are SGHAT and FQDESV (reference sequence). V shed 4 bases and J 4 bases; nucleotides not matched to a gene: 10. The CDR3 protein is CASSSPLLAGVSDTQYF. The DNA of the CDR3 is TGTGCCAGCAGCTCCCCTTTACTAGCGGGAGTTTCAGATACGCAGTATTTT.

The chain couples TRBV28 to TRBJ1-1; D unclear. The germline V gene encodes CDR1 MDHEN and CDR2 SYDVKM. V was cut by 10 bases and J by 0 bases, with 9 bases left in between. The CDR3 runs to 12 residues. The CDR3 sequence is CATYIMNTEAFF. CDR3 DNA sequence: TGTGCCACCTATATTATGAACACTGAAGCTTTCTTT.

The chain recombines TRBV9 with TRBJ1-2; TRBD1 matches at 10 bases. The CDR3 has 16 amino acids. Germline V lookup: CDR1 SGDLS, CDR2 YYNGEE. V shed 4 bases, J shed 3 bases, and the junction held 9 bases outside the gene matches. The CDR3 DNA reads TGTGCCAGCAGCCGATTAAGGGACAGGGGAGACTATGGCTACACCTTC. Protein product: CASSRLRDRGDYGYTF.

This clone came up a few times. The chain uses TRBV27 and TRBJ2-7, with a tentative D call TRBD2 (5 bases). In germline, CDR1 is MNHEY, CDR2 SMNVEV (reference sequence). The V and J ends lost 8 bases and 2 bases respectively, with 19 bases between them. The CDR3 extends over 15 amino acids. As DNA, the CDR3 is TGTGCCAGCTCGTTCCAGCGGAACGTCGCCTACGAGCAGTACTTC. Protein product: CASSFQRNVAYEQYF.

This clone was observed a few times. The chain carries TRBV6-1 and TRBJ2-1, with D possibly TRBD1 on 6 matching bases. This CDR3 region has 13 residues. Germline CDR1 and CDR2: MNHNS and SASEGT. V was shortened by 8 bases and J by 3 bases, with 11 bases between the two germline ends. DNA of the CDR3: TGTGCCAGCTCCCCAGGGGACTACAATGAGCAGTTCTTC. The encoded protein is CASSPGDYNEQFF.

The rearrangement joins TRBV7-9 to TRBJ2-2, with TRBD1 matching 8 bases. CDR1 and CDR2 from the germline V gene are SEHNR and FQNEAQ (reference sequence). The CDR3 spans 15 residues. Trimming took 7 bases from V and 4 from J; bases not matched to a gene: 8. The CDR3 loop is CASTGGPSSTGELFF. The CDR3 DNA is TGTGCCAGCACAGGGGGCCCTTCTAGCACCGGGGAGCTGTTTTTT.

The V call is TRBV2, the J call TRBJ1-5; 8 bases fit TRBD1. V shed 7 bases, J shed 4 bases, and the junction held 6 bases outside the gene matches. This CDR3 is built from 14 residues. Germline lookup yields CDR1 SNHLY and CDR2 FYNNEI. The CDR3: CASNLDRVNQPQHF. The CDR3 coding sequence is TGTGCCAGCAACTTGGACAGGGTGAATCAGCCCCAGCATTTT.

This clone was detected only once. V usage is TRBV6-5 and J usage is TRBJ2-1, with a tentative D call TRBD2 (5 bases). V lost 6 bases and J lost 10, with 16 bases in between. This CDR3 has 13 residues. The germline gives CDR1 MNHEY, CDR2 SVGAGI. This chain's CDR3 is CASSHGLLLEQFF. CDR3 DNA sequence: TGTGCCAGCAGCCACGGACTGCTCCTAGAGCAGTTCTTC.

This chain connects TRBV11-2 to TRBJ2-4; D remains unclear. The CDR3 covers 13 residues. CDR1 is SGHAT and CDR2 is FQNNGV in the germline V gene. V was pared by 1 base and J by 11 bases, with 12 bases between. This chain's CDR3 is CASSLGGPGFQYF. The CDR3 nucleotides read TGTGCCAGCAGCTTAGGTGGTCCCGGGTTTCAGTACTTC.

V gene TRBV7-9 combines with J gene TRBJ2-1; the match to TRBD2 covers 11 bases. Per germline, CDR1 SEHNR and CDR2 FQNEAQ (reference sequence). The V gene end was trimmed by 4 bases and the J gene end by 7 bases; junction bases not matched to a gene: 12. This CDR3 comprises 17 residues. As DNA, the CDR3 is TGTGCCAGCAGCTCAGTCCTTTTAGCGGGAGGGCGGAATGAGCAGTTCTTC. Protein product: CASSSVLLAGGRNEQFF.

The chain carries TRBV19 and TRBJ2-7; 9 nucleotides match TRBD2. CDR1 is LNHDA, CDR2 SQIVND, per germline (reference sequence). The CDR3 has 16 amino acids. The ends lost 6 bases at V and 4 bases at J; junction bases unmatched: 13. The CDR3 DNA sequence: TGTGCCAGTAGGTTAGCGGGAGTCAACCCCAATTACGAGCAGTACTTC. This encodes CASRLAGVNPNYEQYF.

J is TRBJ2-5 and V is TRBV11-3; D is perhaps TRBD2 (6 bases). The germline V and J ends were trimmed by 5 bases and 5 bases, with 12 bases remaining between them. CDR1 is SGHNT, CDR2 YENEEA, per germline. The CDR3 contains 13 residues. CDR3 sequence (DNA): TGTGCCAGCAGCCCCCTTGGAGGGGAGACCCAGTACTTC. Protein sequence: CASSPLGGETQYF.

The chain couples TRBV6-5 to TRBJ2-3; a weak D match, TRBD2 (5 bases). V was clipped by 6 bases and J by 3 bases, with 13 bases between them. CDR1 and CDR2 (germline): MNHEY, SVGAGI. The CDR3 has 14 amino acids. Here the CDR3 reads CASSLGLETDTQYF. In DNA form, the CDR3 reads TGTGCCAGCAGCCTTGGACTTGAGACAGATACGCAGTATTTT.

The chain employs TRBV19 and TRBJ2-2, with 12 bases matching TRBD2. J lost 0 bases, V lost 11 bases, and 10 bases had no gene match. CDR1 and CDR2 from the germline V gene are LNHDA and SQIVND (reference sequence). The CDR3 runs 17 residues. This CDR3 is CAARATSGSPNTGELFF. The CDR3 nucleotides read TGTGCCGCCCGGGCGACTAGCGGGAGCCCGAACACCGGGGAGCTGTTTTTT.

The chain couples TRBV29-1 to TRBJ2-7; 7 nucleotides align to TRBD1. The J segment lost 6 bases and the V segment lost 7 bases, leaving 9 bases of the junction unmatched. CDR3 length equals 12 residues. The germline CDR1 and CDR2 sequences are SQVTM and ANQGSEA. CDR3 sequence (DNA): TGCAGCGGTGAGACAGGGCCGGGCGAGCAGTACTTC. It encodes CSGETGPGEQYF.

The table lists this clone with a few counts. The genes are TRBV18 and TRBJ2-7; a weak D match, TRBD2 (7 bases). This CDR3 has 16 amino acids. From germline, CDR1 is KGHSH and CDR2 LQKENI. The V and J ends lost 5 bases and 5 bases respectively, with 22 bases between them. The CDR3 sequence is CASSSSSSPGGNEQYF. CDR3 DNA sequence: TGTGCCAGCTCATCCTCGTCGTCGCCGGGGGGCAACGAGCAGTACTTC.

This clone was seen a few times. The chain is built from TRBV15 and TRBJ2-3; 12 bases agree with TRBD1. Germline V gene sequence: CDR1 LNHNV, CDR2 YYDKDF (reference sequence). Unmatched junction bases numbered 9, after V lost 2 bases and J lost 0 bases. This CDR3 is built from 19 residues. CDR3 DNA sequence: TGTGCCACCAGCAGACTCCCGGGACAGGGGGCGCAAAGCACAGATACGCAGTATTTT. The encoded protein is CATSRLPGQGAQSTDTQYF.

The J gene is TRBJ2-4, the V gene TRBV7-9, with 7 positions matching TRBD2. V was clipped by 5 bases and J by 4 bases; unmatched bases: 5. The germline CDR1 and CDR2 sequences are SEHNR and FQNEAQ (reference sequence). CDR3 size: 14 residues. The CDR3 DNA follows: TGTGCCAGCAGCCCATCCGGGGGGAAAAACATTCAGTACTTC. Translation: CASSPSGGKNIQYF.

CDR3: CASSPGVSYEQYF. The CDR3, as DNA: TGTGCCAGTAGTCCGGGGGTTTCTTACGAGCAGTACTTC. The J gene is TRBJ2-7, the V gene TRBV19; D perhaps matches TRBD2 (6 bases). Germline values: CDR1 LNHDA, CDR2 SQIVND (reference sequence). There are 13 residues in the CDR3. V gave up 5 bases and J gave up 4 bases, with 12 bases separating them. The whole variable domain, remainder taken from reference TRBV19 and TRBJ2-7, is DGGITQSPKYLFRKEGQNVTLSCEQNLNHDAMYWYRQDPGQGLRLIYYSQIVNDFQKGDIAEGYSVSREKKESFPLTVTSAQKNPTAFYLCASSPGVSYEQYFGPGTRLTVT.

There are a few counts of this clone. CDR3: CASSATTSGRRSEQYF. CDR3 DNA sequence: TGTGCCAGCAGCGCCACCACTAGCGGGAGACGTTCCGAGCAGTACTTC. The V call is TRBV9, the J call TRBJ2-7; TRBD2 matches 11 bases. From germline, CDR1 is SGDLS and CDR2 YYNGEE. The trim removed 3 bases at V and 6 bases at J, leaving 11 bases unmatched. The CDR3 is 16 residues long.

This chain uses TRBV27 with TRBJ1-5, with D possibly matching TRBD1 (6 bases). The CDR3 is 14 residues long. Trimming took 5 bases from V and 4 from J, leaving 12 bases between them. CDR1 MNHEY and CDR2 SMNVEV come from the germline V gene (reference sequence). The CDR3 sequence is CASSPGTPNQPQHF. The CDR3 DNA is TGTGCCAGCAGTCCAGGGACACCGAATCAGCCCCAGCATTTT.

The chain has TRBV27 and TRBJ1-4; weak D call: TRBD1 (6 bases). This CDR3 region has 15 residues. Between the trimmed V and J ends, which lost 7 bases and 4 bases, there was a span of 16 bases. Looked up from germline, CDR1 is MNHEY and CDR2 is SMNVEV (reference sequence). In DNA, the CDR3 is TGTGCCAGCACTTGGGGTGGGGGCGGTAATGAAAAACTGTTTTTT. Translating gives CASTWGGGGNEKLFF.

V usage is TRBV9 and J usage is TRBJ2-2; TRBD2 agrees at 7 bases. Germline loops: CDR1 SGDLS, CDR2 YYNGEE. Trimming cost V 4 bases and J 3 bases; bases outside gene matches: 6. The CDR3 loop spans 15 amino acids. Written as DNA, the CDR3 is TGTGCCAGCAGCCCCGGGGAGGGGTACACCGGGGAGCTGTTTTTT. As protein: CASSPGEGYTGELFF.

This chain connects TRBV7-6 to TRBJ2-2, with 10 positions matching TRBD1. The CDR3 runs to 19 residues. V lost 8 bases to trimming and J lost 5 bases; unmatched junction nucleotides: 20. CDR1 is SGHVS, CDR2 FNYEAQ, per germline. The CDR3 loop reads CASRQWGQGLDPPTGELFF. DNA for the CDR3: TGTGCCAGCCGACAGTGGGGACAGGGGTTGGACCCACCTACCGGGGAGCTGTTTTTT.

This chain uses TRBV11-3 with TRBJ2-7; TRBD2 agrees at 8 bases. V lost 5 bases and J lost 6; bases outside the gene matches: 18. CDR3 length: 17 amino acids. Germline V gene lookup returns CDR1 SGHNT and CDR2 YENEEA. CDR3 sequence reads: CASSQTPSGSNRGEQYF. CDR3 nucleotide sequence: TGTGCCAGCAGCCAAACCCCAAGCGGGAGCAACCGGGGCGAGCAGTACTTC.

The chain has TRBV10-3 and TRBJ2-1, with TRBD2 as a possible D gene (7 bases). The V gene's germline CDR1 is ENHRY and CDR2 SYGVKD. The CDR3 contains 14 residues. V gave up 5 bases and J gave up 8 bases, with 16 bases separating them. CDR3 loop: CAISKGGALDEQFF. CDR3 coding DNA: TGTGCCATCAGTAAAGGGGGGGCCTTAGATGAGCAGTTCTTC.

The chain joins TRBV4-3 to TRBJ2-1, with 8 nucleotides matching TRBD2. J was trimmed by 9 bases and V by 0 bases; bases with no gene match: 4. CDR1 LGHNA and CDR2 YSLEER come from the germline V gene. The CDR3 length is 14 residues. The CDR3 protein is CASSQDLTSGEQFF. DNA for the CDR3: TGCGCCAGCAGCCAAGATTTAACTAGCGGTGAGCAGTTCTTC.

V and J are TRBV7-6 and TRBJ2-1; D is unclear. CDR1 and CDR2 (germline): SGHVS, FNYEAQ. The CDR3 contains 11 residues. V was trimmed by 6 bases and J by 7 bases, leaving 7 bases between them. The CDR3 is CASRLRNEQFF. CDR3 nucleotides: TGTGCCAGCAGGCTCAGGAATGAGCAGTTCTTC.

The DNA for the CDR3 is TGTGCCAGTAGTATAGGGACAGGGAGTGCTGAAGCTTTCTTT. Translation: CASSIGTGSAEAFF. This chain joins TRBV19 and TRBJ1-1; TRBD1 aligns across 8 bases. The CDR3 extends over 14 amino acids. V shed 1 base and J 6 bases; nucleotides not matched to a gene: 4. CDR1 and CDR2 (germline): LNHDA, SQIVND (reference sequence).

The chain has TRBV5-4 and TRBJ1-4, with 8 bases that match TRBD1. V dropped 0 bases and J dropped 8; count of bases not matched to a gene: 6. This CDR3 comprises 15 residues. Germline V gene data show CDR1 as SGHNT and CDR2 as YYREEE (reference sequence). The CDR3 DNA is TGTGCCAGCAGCTTGGTAGGACAGGGATTGGAAAAACTGTTTTTT. Translated: CASSLVGQGLEKLFF.

The rearrangement links TRBV29-1 to TRBJ2-7; TRBD1 matches 7 bases. The CDR3 is made up of 13 amino acids. Germline loops: CDR1 SQVTM, CDR2 ANQGSEA. V lost 2 bases and J lost 5; bases outside the gene matches: 6. Here the CDR3 DNA reads TGCAGCGTTGAATGGGACAGTGTCCACGAGCAGTACTTC. As protein: CSVEWDSVHEQYF.

This chain uses TRBV11-2 with TRBJ2-7; D possibly corresponds to TRBD2 (5 bases). The germline V gene encodes CDR1 SGHAT and CDR2 FQNNGV. The CDR3 spans 14 residues. Trimming removed 2 bases at V and 2 bases at J, with 10 bases between. Written as DNA, the CDR3 is TGTGCCAGCAGCTTAACGGGATTCGCCTACGAGCAGTACTTC. As protein: CASSLTGFAYEQYF.